The entry below describes one T cell receptor (beta chain). This clone's antigen is unknown. The input lacks base qualities; no much larger clone sits a single base away. This sample is drawn from a study of CD8 T cells in Susac syndrome (dated by TCRdb to about 2019). In terms of the full investigation: Whether CD8+ T cell activation and differentiation in Susac syndrome was antigen driven was tested using repertoire sequencing.

RNA was extracted with the RNeasy kit and roughly 0.45 to 1 ug was reverse transcribed using random hexamers. The immunoSEQ multiplex PCR assay, covering 54 Vbeta and 13 Jbeta segments, was used to amplify TCR beta CDR3 regions. PCR amplification bias was corrected by using a synthetic template baseline for primer optimization and computational correction. The original pipeline was this. Reads were annotated to V, D and J genes according to IMGT and were analyzed with immunoSEQ Analyzer, with only productive sequences retained. Clonality was computed as one minus Shannon entropy normalized by log2 of the number of productive unique sequences. For each patient and control, public and private clones were evaluated within the 100 most prevalent clones. Clones were defined as Susac-specific when absent from the healthy and MS cohorts, from approximately 970 published viral clones and from other ImmuneACCESS disease sequences. Clones were called with MiXCR by TCRdb after fastp trimmed the public reads at Q25, and only in-frame beta chains were retained. Entries are consolidated by CDR3 protein sequence, retaining the most common genes and DNA. The V and J calls reflect TCRdb's pipeline rather than the authors' work. This sample holds under 200,000 distinct CDR3 sequences; around 93% were observed only once. Jointly, the top ten make up 0.1% of the sample.

The trim is 5 bases for V and 7 bases for J, with a gap of 17 bases between the germline ends. Looking up the germline V gene yields CDR1 MNHNS and CDR2 SASEGT. Spanning cysteine to phenylalanine, the CDR3 consists of 14 amino acids. The sequence is cut down to CDR3 DNA, 42 bases in frame from base 1. Peripheral blood CD8+ and CD4+ T cells from healthy donors, Susac syndrome patients and multiple sclerosis patients were profiled by high-throughput TCR beta sequencing. Healthy donors were age- and sex-matched controls. Bulk CD8+ and CD4+ T cells were purified by magnetic negative isolation, while CD8+ TEMRA cells were enriched using FACS. Blood was drawn into EDTA tubes, processed within 24 hours, and PBMCs were isolated by density gradient centrifugation. PBMCs destined for TCR sequencing were cryopreserved in liquid nitrogen and later thawed in a 37 °C water bath. The sorted or isolated CD4+, CD8+ and CD8+ TEMRA cells had a purity of 90% or higher.

Overall study outcomes, separate from this receptor: The study acknowledged that relatively few individuals were included in the TCR sequencing and HLA analysis.

The TCR comes from a human donor in good health. The rearranged chain carries TRBV6-1 and TRBJ1-2; perhaps TRBD1 is the D gene, with 5 bases matching. Material: CD4+ T cells from PBMCs. The DNA sequence follows: TGTGCCAGCAGTATAAAAGGGGCCGAGGTTGGCTACACCTTC. Translated, it gives CASSIKGAEVGYTF.